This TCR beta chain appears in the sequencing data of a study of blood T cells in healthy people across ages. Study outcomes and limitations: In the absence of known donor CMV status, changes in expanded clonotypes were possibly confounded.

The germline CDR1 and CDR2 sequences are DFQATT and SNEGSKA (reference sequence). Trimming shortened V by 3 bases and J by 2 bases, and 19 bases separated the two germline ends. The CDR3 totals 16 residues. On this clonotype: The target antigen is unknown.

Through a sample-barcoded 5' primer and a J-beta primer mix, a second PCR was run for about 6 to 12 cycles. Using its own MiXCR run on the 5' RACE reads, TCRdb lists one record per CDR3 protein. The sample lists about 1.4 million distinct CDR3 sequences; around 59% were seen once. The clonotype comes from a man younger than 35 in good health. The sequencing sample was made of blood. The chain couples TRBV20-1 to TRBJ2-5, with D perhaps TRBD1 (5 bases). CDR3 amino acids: CSASVARQSNQETQYF. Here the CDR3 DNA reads TGCAGTGCTAGCGTTGCCCGACAGTCGAATCAAGAGACCCAGTACTTC.